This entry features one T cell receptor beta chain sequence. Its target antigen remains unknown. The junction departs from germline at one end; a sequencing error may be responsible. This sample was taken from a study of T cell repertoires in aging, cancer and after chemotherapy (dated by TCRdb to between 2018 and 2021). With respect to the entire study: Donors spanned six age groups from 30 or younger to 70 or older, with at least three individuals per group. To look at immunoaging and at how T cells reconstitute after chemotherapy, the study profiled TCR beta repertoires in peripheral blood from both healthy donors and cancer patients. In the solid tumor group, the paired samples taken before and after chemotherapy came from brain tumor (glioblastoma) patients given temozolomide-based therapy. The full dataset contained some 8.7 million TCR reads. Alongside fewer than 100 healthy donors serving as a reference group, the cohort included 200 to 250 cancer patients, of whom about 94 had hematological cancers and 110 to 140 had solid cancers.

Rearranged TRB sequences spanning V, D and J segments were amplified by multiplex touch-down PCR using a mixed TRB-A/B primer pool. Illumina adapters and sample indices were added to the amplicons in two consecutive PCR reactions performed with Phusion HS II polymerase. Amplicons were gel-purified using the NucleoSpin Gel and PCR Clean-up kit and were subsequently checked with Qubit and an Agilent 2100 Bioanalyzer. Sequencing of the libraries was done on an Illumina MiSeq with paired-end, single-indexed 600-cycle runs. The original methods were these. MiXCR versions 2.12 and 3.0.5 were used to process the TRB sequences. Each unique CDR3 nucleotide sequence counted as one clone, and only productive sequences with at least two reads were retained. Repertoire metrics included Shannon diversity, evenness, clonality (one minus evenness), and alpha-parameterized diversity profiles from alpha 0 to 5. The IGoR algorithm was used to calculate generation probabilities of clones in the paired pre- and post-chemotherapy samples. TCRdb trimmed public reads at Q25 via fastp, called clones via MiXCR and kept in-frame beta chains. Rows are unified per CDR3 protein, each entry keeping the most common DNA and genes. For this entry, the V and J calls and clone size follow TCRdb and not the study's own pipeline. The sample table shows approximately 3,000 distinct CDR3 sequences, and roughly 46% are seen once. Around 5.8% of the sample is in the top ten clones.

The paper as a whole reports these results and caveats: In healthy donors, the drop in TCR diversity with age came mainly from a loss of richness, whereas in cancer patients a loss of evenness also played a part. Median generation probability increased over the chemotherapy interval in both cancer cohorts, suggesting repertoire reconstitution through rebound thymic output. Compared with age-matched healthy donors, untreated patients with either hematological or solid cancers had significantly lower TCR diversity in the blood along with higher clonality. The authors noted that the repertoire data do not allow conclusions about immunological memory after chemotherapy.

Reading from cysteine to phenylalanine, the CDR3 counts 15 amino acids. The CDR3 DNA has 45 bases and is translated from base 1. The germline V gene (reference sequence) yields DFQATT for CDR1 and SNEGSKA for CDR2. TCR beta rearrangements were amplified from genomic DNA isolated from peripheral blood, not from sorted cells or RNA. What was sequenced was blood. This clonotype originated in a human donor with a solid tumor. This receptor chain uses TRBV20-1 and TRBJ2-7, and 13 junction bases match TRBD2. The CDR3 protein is CSARDRLAGGYERYF. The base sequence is TGCAGTGCTAGAGACCGACTAGCGGGAGGCTACGAGCGGTACTTC.